This entry concerns a single T cell receptor (beta chain). What it binds is unknown. This record comes from a study of beta chain features in type 1 diabetes. Study at large: Examination spanned around 110 million sorted cells from all samples. The study's findings and limits: TCRB CDR3 length was moderately but significantly reduced in all four CD4+ subsets of Type 1 diabetes patients.

Post-sort purity exceeded 95% for all sorted populations. Germline CDR1 is SGHRS and CDR2 is YFSETQ. This CDR3 is built from 12 residues. The V and J ends lost 4 bases and 10 bases, in that order; junction bases with no gene match: 4. Expressed TCRB transcripts were sequenced after all isolated RNA was converted to cDNA. Some clones are missing from TCRdb's copy, which holds only in-frame ones; the method was immunoSEQ multiplex PCR. The repertoire holds about 270,000 clones, with approximately 14% as singletons. The chain links TRBV5-1 to TRBJ2-1; TRBD2 agrees at 8 bases. The clonotype originates from a man between 25 and 39 years old with type 1 diabetes. The sample consisted of naive CD4+ T cells from blood. DNA of the CDR3: TGCGCCAGCAGCCCGAGACTAGCGGAGCAGTTCTTC. Encoded protein: CASSPRLAEQFF.